This T cell receptor beta chain derives from a study of radiotherapy plus CTLA-4 blockade in lung cancer. Background on the study: Disease control was achieved by roughly 32% of patients, and objective responses by about 19%.

As regards this clone: The antigen is not known.

People whose metastatic non-small-cell lung cancer was chemo-refractory got focal radiation along with CTLA-4 blockade by ipilimumab. Points from the study as a whole: Radiotherapy with ipilimumab was followed by blood expansion of tumor-derived clones. Strongest reported response predictors: early blood clone changes and post-radiation interferon-beta.

TCRdb keeps only in-frame clones here, not all; method: immunoSEQ multiplex PCR. The sample lists about 94,000 clones, roughly 80% occurring once. The sequences come from peripheral blood, collected from a patient treated with radiotherapy plus ipilimumab. This TCR was sampled from a human donor with non-small cell lung cancer that progressed on radiotherapy plus ipilimumab.

Here the CDR3 DNA reads TGTGCCAGCAGCTTAGCTACCGGGAGGGCCCCGAAGACCCAGTACTTC. This translates into CASSLATGRAPKTQYF. The gene calls are TRBV7-6 and TRBJ2-5; 8 positions agree with TRBD2. This CDR3 comprises 16 residues. The germline CDR1 and CDR2 sequences are SGHVS and FNYEAQ. The V and J ends lost 0 bases and 6 bases, in that order; junction bases with no gene match: 9.